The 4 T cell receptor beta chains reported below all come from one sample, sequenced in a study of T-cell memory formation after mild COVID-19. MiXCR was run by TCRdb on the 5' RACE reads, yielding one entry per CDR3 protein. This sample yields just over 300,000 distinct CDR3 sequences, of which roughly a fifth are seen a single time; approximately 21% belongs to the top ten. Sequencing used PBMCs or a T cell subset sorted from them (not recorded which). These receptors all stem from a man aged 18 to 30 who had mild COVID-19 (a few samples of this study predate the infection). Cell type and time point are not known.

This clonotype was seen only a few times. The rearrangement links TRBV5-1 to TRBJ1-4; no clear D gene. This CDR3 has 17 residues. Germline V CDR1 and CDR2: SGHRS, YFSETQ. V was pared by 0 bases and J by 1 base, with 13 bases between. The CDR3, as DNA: TGCGCCAGCAGCTTGGCGGCAGGCGGGTTAACTAATGAAAAACTGTTTTTT. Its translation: CASSLAAGGLTNEKLFF.

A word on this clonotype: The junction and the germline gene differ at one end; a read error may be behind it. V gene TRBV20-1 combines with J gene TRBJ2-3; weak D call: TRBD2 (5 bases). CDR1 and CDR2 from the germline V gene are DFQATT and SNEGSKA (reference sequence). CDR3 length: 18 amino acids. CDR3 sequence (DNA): TGCAGTGCTAGAGTGTTGCGCGATCGACTACCAGGTCCAGACACGCAGTATTTT. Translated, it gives CSARVLRDRLPGPDTQYF.

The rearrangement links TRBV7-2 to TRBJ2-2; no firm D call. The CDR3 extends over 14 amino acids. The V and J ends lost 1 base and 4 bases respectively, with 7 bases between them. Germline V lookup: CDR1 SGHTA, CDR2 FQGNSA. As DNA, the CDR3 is TGTGCCAGCAGCTTAGGAGTTTCCACCGGGGAGCTGTTTTTT. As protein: CASSLGVSTGELFF.

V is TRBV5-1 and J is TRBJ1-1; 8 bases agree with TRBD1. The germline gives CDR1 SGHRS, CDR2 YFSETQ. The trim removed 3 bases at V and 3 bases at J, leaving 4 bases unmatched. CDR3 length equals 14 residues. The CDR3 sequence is CASSWGQDYTEAFF. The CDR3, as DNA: TGCGCCAGCAGCTGGGGACAGGACTACACTGAAGCTTTCTTT.